This T cell receptor beta chain was recorded in a study of T cell clonotyping in hematopoietic cell transplantation. General study findings and limits: No sorting was done, leaving CD4 and CD8 contributions mixed.

This table comes from immunoSEQ multiplex PCR, and its TCRdb copy is limited to in-frame clones, with some not included. The profile shows over 10,000 clones, around 83% of them singletons. Turning to this clone: Antigen specificity is unknown.

Germline V gives CDR1 MNHEY, CDR2 SVGAGI. Trimming pared 0 bases from V and 2 bases from J, leaving 11 bases between. The CDR3 is 15 residues long. This TCR was recovered from a female patient aged 35-55 years who had an allogeneic stem cell transplant from a related donor, so T cells may come from the graft donor. Some clones in this sample may be carry-over from other donors' samples. The input for sequencing was PBMCs, taken 100 days after allogeneic stem cell transplant. This chain connects TRBV6-5 to TRBJ2-7; D is ambiguous. CDR3 residues: CASSYSSLGTYEQYF. The CDR3 region has the DNA TGTGCCAGCAGTTACTCGTCGCTAGGAACCTACGAGCAGTACTTC.